The 21 T cell receptor beta chains below come from one sample, sequenced in a study of PD-1 blockade in classical Hodgkin lymphoma. With no exception, relapse followed autologous stem cell transplantation in all patients, and brentuximab vedotin exposure varied. Using magnetic negative selection, the CD4+ T cells were separated out of thawed PBMCs. Here immunoSEQ multiplex PCR was the method, and the copy in TCRdb shows in-frame clones only, minus some. The table has roughly 12,000 clones, about 90% seen once. Sequenced material: CD4+ T cells from blood, taken at baseline. These receptors came from a human donor with classical Hodgkin lymphoma.

V is TRBV27 and J is TRBJ1-4; D gene uncertain. Germline CDR1 is MNHEY and CDR2 is SMNVEV (reference sequence). The V and J ends lost 6 bases and 3 bases respectively, with 17 bases between them. The CDR3 is 16 residues long. CDR3 sequence reads: CASRPDGALANEKLFF. CDR3 bases: TGTGCCAGCAGACCAGACGGTGCACTGGCTAATGAAAAACTGTTTTTT. Full variable domain (rest looked up from reference TRBV27 and TRBJ1-4): EAQVTQNPRYLITVTGKKLTVTCSQNMNHEYMSWYRQDPGLGLRQIYYSMNVEVTDKGDVPEGYKVSRKEKRNFPLILESPSPNQTSLYFCASRPDGALANEKLFFGSGTQLSVL.

The chain uses TRBV27 and TRBJ2-1; 7 bases line up with TRBD2. The V gene's germline CDR1 is MNHEY and CDR2 SMNVEV (reference sequence). J was trimmed by 4 bases and V by 5 bases; bases with no gene match: 8. The CDR3 totals 15 residues. In nucleotides, the CDR3 is TGTGCCAGCAGTCCCCAGGGAGGGGAATACAATGAGCAGTTCTTC. Translation: CASSPQGGEYNEQFF.

This chain connects TRBV7-9 to TRBJ1-2; 9 bases align to TRBD1. CDR3 length equals 14 residues. With V trimmed by 5 bases and J by 4 bases, 5 bases remained unmatched. Germline V CDR1 and CDR2: SEHNR, FQNEAQ (reference sequence). Here the CDR3 reads CASSLDRGFYGYTF. As DNA, the CDR3 is TGTGCCAGCAGCCTCGACAGGGGGTTCTATGGCTACACCTTC.

The rearrangement links TRBV6-1 to TRBJ2-3, with D perhaps matching TRBD1 (6 bases). V was cut by 1 base and J by 1 base, with 12 bases left in between. In germline, CDR1 is MNHNS, CDR2 SASEGT. The CDR3 consists of 16 residues. The CDR3 loop is CASSEGGTTRTDTQYF. As DNA, the CDR3 is TGTGCCAGCAGTGAAGGGGGGACAACGCGCACAGATACGCAGTATTTT.

The chain employs TRBV28 and TRBJ2-7, with D perhaps matching TRBD1 or TRBD2 (5 bases each). There are 14 residues in the CDR3. V lost 3 bases, J lost 4 bases, and 13 bases lay in between. Germline CDR1 is MDHEN and CDR2 is SYDVKM. CDR3 loop: CASSFRGYSYEQYF. The CDR3 nucleotides read TGTGCCAGCAGTTTTCGGGGCTACTCATACGAGCAGTACTTC.

The chain employs TRBV19 and TRBJ2-1; 9 bases fit TRBD1. The CDR3 consists of 15 residues. CDR1 and CDR2 from the germline V gene are LNHDA and SQIVND (reference sequence). V was clipped by 3 bases and J by 7 bases; unmatched bases: 7. CDR3: CASSIWDRVPNEQFF. CDR3 nucleotides: TGTGCCAGTAGTATCTGGGACAGGGTTCCTAATGAGCAGTTCTTC.

The chain combines TRBV5-1 with TRBJ2-1, with D possibly being TRBD2 (6 bases). The germline V gene encodes CDR1 SGHRS and CDR2 YFSETQ. The V gene lost 1 base and the J gene lost 9 bases, with 8 bases spanning the gap. The CDR3 is 12 amino acids. CDR3 sequence reads: CASSLLEGEQFF. CDR3 in DNA: TGCGCCAGCAGCTTGCTGGAGGGTGAGCAGTTCTTC.

The chain recombines TRBV4-1 with TRBJ2-2, with TRBD2 identical over 12 bases. The CDR3 covers 18 residues. V dropped 2 bases and J dropped 5; count of bases not matched to a gene: 9. Germline CDR1 and CDR2: MGHRA and YSYEKL. The CDR3 DNA sequence: TGCGCCAGCAGCCAACGAGAAGGACTAGCGGGAAATACCGGGGAGCTGTTTTTT. It yields the protein CASSQREGLAGNTGELFF.

The chain joins TRBV28 to TRBJ1-3, with a possible D match to TRBD1 (5 bases). Germline V gene sequence: CDR1 MDHEN, CDR2 SYDVKM. V was shortened by 4 bases and J by 4 bases, with 8 bases between the two germline ends. The CDR3 extends over 13 amino acids. CDR3 sequence reads: CASSWDGGNTIYF. For the CDR3, the DNA is TGTGCCAGCAGTTGGGACGGAGGAAACACCATATATTTT.

J is TRBJ2-7 and V is TRBV18; 7 positions agree with TRBD1. V shed 4 bases and J 0 bases; nucleotides not matched to a gene: 6. Germline CDR1 KGHSH, CDR2 LQKENI. The CDR3 has 15 amino acids. The chain's CDR3 is CASSQTGAVSYEQYF. The CDR3 DNA follows: TGTGCCAGCTCACAAACAGGGGCGGTCTCCTACGAGCAGTACTTC. Drawing the rest from reference TRBV18 and TRBJ2-7, the complete variable domain is NAGVMQNPRHLVRRRGQEARLRCSPMKGHSHVYWYRQLPEEGLKFMVYLQKENIIDESGMPKERFSAEFPKEGPSILRIQQVVRGDSAAYFCASSQTGAVSYEQYFGPGTRLTVT.

This chain joins TRBV15 and TRBJ1-1, with D hard to call. Deletions cut 1 base from V and 1 base from J, with 7 bases between. The CDR3 extends over 14 amino acids. The germline CDR1 and CDR2 sequences are LNHNV and YYDKDF (reference sequence). The CDR3 is CATSRARANTEAFF. In nucleotides, the CDR3 is TGTGCCACCAGCAGAGCAAGAGCGAACACTGAAGCTTTCTTT.

The chain joins TRBV5-5 to TRBJ2-1; 7 bases are a match to TRBD2. This CDR3 is built from 15 residues. Trimming cost V 1 base and J 5 bases; bases outside gene matches: 6. Germline V CDR1 and CDR2: SGHKS, YYEKEE (reference sequence). The chain's CDR3 is CASSLLAGTNNEQFF. DNA of the CDR3: TGTGCCAGCAGCTTGTTAGCGGGCACAAACAATGAGCAGTTCTTC.

The rearrangement joins TRBV19 to TRBJ2-7; unclear D gene. CDR3 length equals 15 residues. Looked up from germline, CDR1 is LNHDA and CDR2 is SQIVND (reference sequence). V lost 3 bases and J lost 6, with 18 bases in between. CDR3 sequence: CASSIVGSLRTEQYF. The CDR3, as DNA: TGTGCCAGTAGTATCGTCGGTAGCCTGAGGACCGAGCAGTACTTC.

The chain recombines TRBV6-1 with TRBJ2-7; possible D gene TRBD2, 5 bases. There are 11 residues in the CDR3. Trimming removed 10 bases from V and 5 bases from J, with 12 bases in between. Germline CDR1 reads MNHNS; CDR2 reads SASEGT. The CDR3 DNA reads as TGTGCCACAAACCCGCGGGACGAGCAGTACTTC. It codes for CATNPRDEQYF.

The rearrangement joins TRBV28 to TRBJ2-3, with 8 bases aligning to TRBD2. Trimming removed 8 bases from V and 0 bases from J; junction bases left unmatched: 13. This CDR3 has 17 residues. Germline-derived CDR1 and CDR2 are MDHEN and SYDVKM. The CDR3 protein is CASSGVAGTFSTDTQYF. The CDR3 nucleotides are TGTGCCAGCTCCGGGGTAGCGGGAACCTTTAGCACAGATACGCAGTATTTT.

The CDR3 DNA is TGCGCCAGCAGTGATACTAGCGGGTCGTCTGGCGAGCAGTACTTC. This translates into CASSDTSGSSGEQYF. This chain connects TRBV10-1 to TRBJ2-7, with 9 bases that match TRBD2. V dropped 3 bases and J dropped 6; count of bases not matched to a gene: 9. From germline, CDR1 is WNHNN and CDR2 SYGVQD (reference sequence). The CDR3 spans 15 residues.

This chain connects TRBV4-1 to TRBJ1-2; a possible D gene is TRBD1 (5 bases). The CDR3 runs 15 residues. Germline V gene lookup returns CDR1 MGHRA and CDR2 YSYEKL. V shed 1 base and J shed 4 bases, with 13 bases lying between them. The chain's CDR3 is CASSQGETVTYGYTF. Written as DNA, the CDR3 is TGCGCCAGCAGCCAAGGGGAGACAGTTACCTATGGCTACACCTTC.

The rearrangement links TRBV12-5 to TRBJ2-2, with D perhaps TRBD1 or TRBD2 (6 bases each). Trimming removed 1 base at V and 6 bases at J, with 15 bases between. CDR1 and CDR2 (germline): LGHNT, FRNRAP. The CDR3 has 16 amino acids. As DNA, the CDR3 is TGTGCTAGTGGTTTGGCCGTAGGGGGGCCAGCCGGGGAGCTGTTTTTT. Translation: CASGLAVGGPAGELFF.

This clone was recorded once. The chain recombines TRBV29-1 with TRBJ2-5; 9 bases fit TRBD1. The V and J ends lost 4 bases and 5 bases, in that order; junction bases with no gene match: 11. CDR1 and CDR2 from the germline V gene are SQVTM and ANQGSEA. CDR3 length: 15 amino acids. CDR3 amino acids: CSVAMTQGARETQYF. The CDR3, as DNA: TGCAGCGTTGCTATGACACAGGGGGCGAGGGAGACCCAGTACTTC.

This chain uses TRBV5-1 with TRBJ2-5; D is unclear. Trimming cost V 0 bases and J 6 bases, with 15 bases left between them. Germline V gene data show CDR1 as SGHRS and CDR2 as YFSETQ. This CDR3 has 15 amino acids. In DNA, the CDR3 is TGCGCCAGCAGCTTGGAATCCGGCAGATTCCAGACCCAGTACTTC. Amino acid sequence: CASSLESGRFQTQYF.

The chain links TRBV5-1 to TRBJ1-2; TRBD1 might be the D (5 bases). CDR1 and CDR2 from the germline V gene are SGHRS and YFSETQ. There are 13 residues in the CDR3. Between the trimmed V and J ends, which lost 4 bases and 8 bases, there was a span of 15 bases. CDR3 sequence reads: CASSEGLSWGYTF. Here the CDR3 DNA reads TGCGCCAGCAGCGAGGGACTGAGTTGGGGCTACACCTTC.